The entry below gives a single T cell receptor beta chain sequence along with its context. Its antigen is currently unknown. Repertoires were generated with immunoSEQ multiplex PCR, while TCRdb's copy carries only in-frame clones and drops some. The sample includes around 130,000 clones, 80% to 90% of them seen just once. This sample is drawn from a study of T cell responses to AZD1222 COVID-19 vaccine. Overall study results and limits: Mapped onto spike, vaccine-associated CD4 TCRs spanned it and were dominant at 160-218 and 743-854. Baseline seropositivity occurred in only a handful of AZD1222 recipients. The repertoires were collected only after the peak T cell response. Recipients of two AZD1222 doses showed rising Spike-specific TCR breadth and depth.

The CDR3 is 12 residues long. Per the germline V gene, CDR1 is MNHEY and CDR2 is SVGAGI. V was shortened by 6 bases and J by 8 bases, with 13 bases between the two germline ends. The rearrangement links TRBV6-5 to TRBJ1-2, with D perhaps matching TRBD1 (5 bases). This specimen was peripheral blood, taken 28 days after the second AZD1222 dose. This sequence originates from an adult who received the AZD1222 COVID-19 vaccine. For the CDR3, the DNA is TGTGCCAGCAGCCGCTGGGGGTCGGGCTACACCTTC. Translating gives CASSRWGSGYTF.